This TCR beta chain derives from a study of blood T cell repertoires in COVID-19. Study information: Some COVID-19 samples were acute and others convalescent; all came from the United States, Italy and Spain.

V lost 2 bases to trimming and J lost 5 bases, with 17 bases between them. Germline CDR1 and CDR2: LGHNA and YSLEER. The CDR3 is 16 residues long. This table comes from immunoSEQ multiplex PCR, and its TCRdb copy is limited to in-frame clones, with some not included. The table shows some 400,000 clones, with about 87% occurring only once. J is TRBJ2-3 and V is TRBV4-3; D is unresolved. The clonotype comes from a woman aged 30 to 39 with COVID-19, enrolled during active disease. Sequenced material: peripheral blood. CDR3 region: CASSQPLLGARDTQYF. CDR3 nucleotide sequence: TGCGCCAGCAGCCAACCCCTTTTGGGCGCGAGAGATACGCAGTATTTT.